These 9 T cell receptor beta chains came from one sample sequenced in a study of cytomegalovirus exposure and HLA in healthy donors. Some clones are missing from TCRdb's copy, which holds only in-frame ones; the method was immunoSEQ multiplex PCR. The data hold 100,000 to 150,000 clones, with 88% observed a single time. Sequenced: PBMCs. These receptors originate from a man aged 18 to 30 in good health and CMV-seronegative.

The V gene is TRBV6-5, the J gene TRBJ2-7; D possibly corresponds to TRBD2 (6 bases). The germline V gene encodes CDR1 MNHEY and CDR2 SVGAGI. CDR3 size: 14 residues. Trimming left V 6 bases short and J 6 bases short, with 18 bases between. CDR3 DNA: TGTGCCAGCAGGGCCAGAAGTGCCGGGGGCGAGCAGTACTTC. It translates to CASRARSAGGEQYF.

This clone was observed a single time. The chain recombines TRBV30 with TRBJ1-2, with 7 positions matching TRBD1. Germline CDR1 is GTSNPN and CDR2 is SVGIG (reference sequence). The V segment lost 3 bases and the J segment 4 bases; nucleotides outside the gene matches: 11. This CDR3 is 15 amino acids long. Here the CDR3 reads CAWSPRTGNSYGYTF. The CDR3 region has the DNA TGTGCCTGGAGCCCGCGGACAGGCAATAGCTATGGCTACACCTTC.

This clone is labeled as medium-sized (0.01 to 0.1%). J is TRBJ1-4 and V is TRBV4-1; 9 positions match TRBD1. The CDR3 covers 15 residues. J gave up 5 bases and V 4 bases, and 5 bases lay outside the gene matches. Germline CDR1 is MGHRA and CDR2 is YSYEKL. The CDR3 DNA reads as TGCGCCAGCAGCCTTGAGGACAGGGGAAATGAAAAACTGTTTTTT. Translating it yields CASSLEDRGNEKLFF.

The CDR3 nucleotides read TGTGCCAGCAGTCCAACCGGGACAGGGATGGTATTCGGGGAGACCCAGTACTTC. Protein product: CASSPTGTGMVFGETQYF. The chain uses TRBV27 and TRBJ2-5; 9 positions agree with TRBD1. This CDR3 spans 18 amino acids. V was clipped by 5 bases and J by 5 bases; unmatched bases: 18. Germline V gene lookup returns CDR1 MNHEY and CDR2 SMNVEV (reference sequence).

This chain uses TRBV6-5 with TRBJ2-7, with 9 nucleotides matching TRBD1. The CDR3 sequence is 14 residues long. The trim removed 5 bases at V and 2 bases at J, leaving 4 bases unmatched. CDR1 MNHEY and CDR2 SVGAGI come from the germline V gene. The CDR3 coding sequence is TGTGCCAGCAGTCGACAGGGGGAGACCTACGAGCAGTACTTC. It translates to CASSRQGETYEQYF.

The chain carries TRBV7-2 and TRBJ2-5, with 7 nucleotides matching TRBD2. V shed 8 bases, J shed 2 bases, and the junction held 5 bases outside the gene matches. Germline V gene data show CDR1 as SGHTA and CDR2 as FQGNSA. The CDR3 is made up of 13 amino acids. The CDR3 region has the DNA TGTGCCAGCGGAGCGGGGATACAAGAGACCCAGTACTTC. This codes for CASGAGIQETQYF.

V and J are TRBV20-1 and TRBJ2-7; no reliable D call. Germline V CDR1 and CDR2: DFQATT, SNEGSKA (reference sequence). The V and J ends lost 3 bases and 6 bases respectively, with 9 bases between them. The CDR3 is 11 amino acids. CDR3 sequence (DNA): TGCAGTGCTAGTCCGAGCGCCGAGCAGTACTTC. Encoded protein: CSASPSAEQYF.

The J gene is TRBJ2-4, the V gene TRBV30; the match to TRBD1 covers 11 bases. The ends lost 3 bases at V and 3 bases at J; junction bases unmatched: 7. Germline V lookup: CDR1 GTSNPN, CDR2 SVGIG (reference sequence). CDR3 length: 16 amino acids. The CDR3 region has the DNA TGTGCCTGGAGCATCCCCGGGACAGGGGGCAAAAACATTCAGTACTTC. This translates into CAWSIPGTGGKNIQYF.

The chain couples TRBV10-3 to TRBJ2-7, with 7 bases that match TRBD1. Germline values: CDR1 ENHRY, CDR2 SYGVKD. The CDR3 loop spans 15 amino acids. The junction had 7 bases not matched to a gene; V was cut back by 4 bases and J by 1 base. Here the CDR3 DNA reads TGTGCCATCAGTGTTGGGCAGGGGGTTTCCTACGAGCAGTACTTC. Residues: CAISVGQGVSYEQYF.